Shown below are 27 T cell receptor beta chains from a single sample sequenced in a study of STAT3 mutations in large granular lymphocyte leukemia. Study findings and constraints: At least one immunodominant TCR beta clonotype appeared in every T-cell large granular lymphocyte leukemia patient.

Their cognate antigens are unknown. Only in-frame clones appear in the TCRdb table, and some are missing; sequencing was by immunoSEQ multiplex PCR. In the table there are about 3,800 clones, 30% to 40% of which are singletons. Source material: peripheral blood mononuclear cells. The receptors originated from a man between 60 and 75 years old with T-cell large granular lymphocyte leukemia. Some clones in this sample may be carry-over from other donors' samples.

The J gene is TRBJ2-5, the V gene TRBV5-1; 8 bases map to TRBD2. Germline assignment: CDR1 SGHRS and CDR2 YFSETQ. The V and J ends lost 5 bases and 2 bases, in that order; junction bases with no gene match: 5. CDR3 length: 14 amino acids. The CDR3, as DNA: TGCGCCAGCAGTTATAGCGGGGTTCAAGAGACCCAGTACTTC. Protein: CASSYSGVQETQYF.

This CDR3 is CAWRVRPQGYTF. The CDR3 nucleotides are TGTGCCTGGAGAGTGAGGCCACAAGGCTACACCTTC. The rearrangement links TRBV30 to TRBJ1-2; the D is unclear. Trimming removed 3 bases from V and 8 bases from J, with 13 bases in between. CDR3 size: 12 residues. CDR1 and CDR2 from the germline V gene are GTSNPN and SVGIG (reference sequence).

The chain uses TRBV30 and TRBJ1-1; possibly TRBD1 for D (6 bases). Germline V gene data show CDR1 as GTSNPN and CDR2 as SVGIG (reference sequence). V shed 2 bases and J shed 4 bases, with 14 bases lying between them. The length of the CDR3 is 14 residues. In nucleotides, the CDR3 is TGTGCCTGGAGTCCCATACTGGGGGCCACTGAAGCTTTCTTT. It encodes CAWSPILGATEAFF.

Only a few counts were recorded for this clone. The rearrangement joins TRBV2 to TRBJ1-2; 9 nucleotides line up with TRBD1. CDR1 SNHLY and CDR2 FYNNEI come from the germline V gene. With 7 bases clipped from V and 4 bases from J, the junction kept 7 bases outside the gene matches. This CDR3 contains 14 residues. The CDR3 reads CASNGQGHSYGYTF. As DNA, the CDR3 is TGTGCCAGCAATGGACAGGGGCACAGCTATGGCTACACCTTC.

The V gene is TRBV18, the J gene TRBJ1-5; D unresolved. V lost 2 bases, J lost 10 bases, and 12 bases lay in between. The CDR3 length is 13 residues. From germline, CDR1 is KGHSH and CDR2 LQKENI. The CDR3 DNA reads as TGTGCCAGCTCACCAGAGCGCTCTCTTCCCCAGCATTTT. This encodes CASSPERSLPQHF.

The sample holds a few counts of this clone. The chain links TRBV29-1 to TRBJ2-1; D may be TRBD1 or TRBD2 (5 bases each). From germline, CDR1 is SQVTM and CDR2 ANQGSEA. The CDR3 extends over 13 amino acids. The V gene lost 6 bases and the J gene lost 4 bases, with 13 bases spanning the gap. The CDR3 nucleotides are TGCAGCGTAGGCGGGCAGGGTTACAATGAGCAGTTCTTC. Translated: CSVGGQGYNEQFF.

CDR3 region: CASSLDRTGLETQYF. The CDR3 DNA is TGTGCCAGCAGCTTGGATCGGACAGGGCTAGAGACCCAGTACTTC. The chain is built from TRBV5-4 and TRBJ2-5; 8 bases match TRBD1. CDR1 and CDR2 (germline): SGHNT, YYREEE (reference sequence). The junction had 5 bases not matched to a gene; V was cut back by 0 bases and J by 4 bases. The CDR3 contains 15 residues. The entire variable domain, with the rest obtained from reference TRBV5-4 and TRBJ2-5, is as follows: ETGVTQSPTHLIKTRGQQVTLRCSSQSGHNTVSWYQQALGQGPQFIFQYYREEENGRGNFPPRFSGLQFPNYSSELNVNALELDDSALYLCASSLDRTGLETQYFGPGTRLLVL.

The chain links TRBV6-6 to TRBJ2-7; no clear D. Germline CDR1 and CDR2: MNHNY and SVGAGI (reference sequence). With 7 bases removed from V and 7 bases from J, the gap between germline ends came to 11 bases. The CDR3 has 11 amino acids. CDR3 in amino acids: CASKGRSEQYV. CDR3 DNA sequence: TGTGCCAGCAAGGGCCGAAGTGAGCAGTACGTC.

The rearrangement links TRBV27 to TRBJ1-6, with 7 nucleotides matching TRBD1. Germline CDR1 is MNHEY and CDR2 is SMNVEV (reference sequence). The CDR3 extends over 12 amino acids. J gave up 10 bases and V 9 bases, and 6 bases lay outside the gene matches. As DNA, the CDR3 is TGTGCCAGTAGACAGGGAGACTCACCCCTCCACTTT. This gives the protein CASRQGDSPLHF.

This clone was counted a few times. This chain uses TRBV5-1 with TRBJ2-7; D is unresolved. The CDR3 loop spans 13 amino acids. Trimming stripped 0 bases from V and 3 bases from J, with 7 bases between. CDR1 SGHRS and CDR2 YFSETQ come from the germline V gene. The CDR3 coding sequence is TGCGCCAGCAGCTTGGAGGTCCACTACGAGCAGTACTTC. Translating gives CASSLEVHYEQYF.

Relative to its sample, this clone is medium-sized (0.01 to 0.1%). The V gene is TRBV7-9, the J gene TRBJ2-7; D remains ambiguous. The V gene lost 1 base and the J gene lost 5 bases, with 6 bases spanning the gap. The CDR3 is 12 residues long. Germline CDR1 and CDR2: SEHNR and FQNEAQ (reference sequence). The CDR3 coding sequence is TGTGCCAGCAGCTTAGGTCAGAACGAGCAGTACTTC. This gives the protein CASSLGQNEQYF.

The chain uses TRBV27 and TRBJ1-2; TRBD1 matches 7 bases. Per the germline V gene, CDR1 is MNHEY and CDR2 is SMNVEV (reference sequence). This CDR3 is built from 13 residues. The V and J ends lost 5 bases and 7 bases, in that order; junction bases with no gene match: 7. CDR3 region: CASSPDRVRGYTF. DNA for the CDR3: TGTGCCAGCAGTCCCGACAGGGTGCGTGGCTACACCTTC.

The chain recombines TRBV6-1 with TRBJ2-7; possibly TRBD1 or TRBD2 for D (6 bases each). The V gene's germline CDR1 is MNHNS and CDR2 SASEGT. CDR3 length: 12 amino acids. Trimming took 11 bases from V and 2 from J, leaving 13 bases between them. The CDR3 reads CAGSGEAYEQYF. CDR3 DNA sequence: TGTGCCGGTTCAGGGGAGGCCTACGAGCAGTACTTC.

The chain joins TRBV5-1 to TRBJ2-3, with D perhaps matching TRBD2 (5 bases). V lost 4 bases and J lost 2, with 14 bases in between. Germline CDR1 and CDR2: SGHRS and YFSETQ. This CDR3 is 15 amino acids long. CDR3: CASSLGSSTTDTQYF. CDR3 DNA: TGCGCCAGCAGCCTGGGGAGCTCCACCACAGATACGCAGTATTTT.

The chain has TRBV30 and TRBJ1-1; D remains ambiguous. CDR3 length: 13 amino acids. Germline V gene lookup returns CDR1 GTSNPN and CDR2 SVGIG (reference sequence). The ends were cut back, 6 bases at V and 0 bases at J, with 11 bases in the middle. In nucleotides, the CDR3 is TGTGCCTGCCATACATACATGAACACTGAAGCTTTCTTT. Protein sequence: CACHTYMNTEAFF. Together with reference TRBV30 and TRBJ1-1, the CDR3 gives the full variable domain: SQTIHQWPATLVQPVGSPLSLECTVEGTSNPNLYWYRQAAGRGLQLLFYSVGIGQISSEVPQNLSASRPQDRQFILSSKKLLLSDSGFYLCACHTYMNTEAFFGQGTRLTVV.

This clone was detected a few times. V gene TRBV19 combines with J gene TRBJ1-6; D not certain. The CDR3 covers 13 residues. The germline V gene encodes CDR1 LNHDA and CDR2 SQIVND (reference sequence). Trimming removed 9 bases from V and 7 bases from J, with 13 bases in between. Here the CDR3 DNA reads TGTGCCAGCCAGCCGGGCTCCAATTCACCCCTCCACTTT. It encodes CASQPGSNSPLHF.

The chain links TRBV30 to TRBJ2-7, with 10 bases identical to TRBD1. The CDR3 extends over 14 amino acids. The germline V gene has CDR1 GTSNPN and CDR2 SVGIG (reference sequence). V shed 5 bases, J shed 5 bases, and the junction held 9 bases outside the gene matches. This CDR3 reads CAWGEGTGAHEQYF. The CDR3 DNA follows: TGTGCCTGGGGGGAGGGGACAGGGGCGCACGAGCAGTACTTC.

The chain is built from TRBV7-9 and TRBJ2-2; no firm D call. CDR3 size: 15 residues. Between the trimmed V and J ends, which lost 0 bases and 0 bases, there was a span of 5 bases. Looked up from germline, CDR1 is SEHNR and CDR2 is FQNEAQ (reference sequence). CDR3 coding DNA: TGTGCCAGCAGCTTAGCCAACGCGAACACCGGGGAGCTGTTTTTT. It is translated as CASSLANANTGELFF.

This clone showed up just a few times. This chain links TRBV30 with TRBJ1-2; no firm D call. The CDR3 sequence is 14 residues long. Trimming shortened V by 2 bases and J by 4 bases, and 14 bases separated the two germline ends. Germline CDR1 and CDR2: GTSNPN and SVGIG (reference sequence). The CDR3 DNA is TGTGCCTGGAGTACTCGGACTGTAGGCTATGGCTACACCTTC. Its translation is CAWSTRTVGYGYTF. Combining the CDR3 with reference TRBV30 and TRBJ1-2 gives the whole variable domain SQTIHQWPATLVQPVGSPLSLECTVEGTSNPNLYWYRQAAGRGLQLLFYSVGIGQISSEVPQNLSASRPQDRQFILSSKKLLLSDSGFYLCAWSTRTVGYGYTFGSGTRLTVV.

This clone was recorded a few times. This chain connects TRBV7-9 to TRBJ1-2, with D unclear. V was trimmed by 3 bases and J by 9 bases, leaving 14 bases between them. Germline CDR1 and CDR2: SEHNR and FQNEAQ (reference sequence). This CDR3 region has 13 residues. CDR3 in amino acids: CASSFSSTPSYTF. DNA of the CDR3: TGTGCCAGCAGCTTCAGTTCTACTCCCAGCTACACCTTC.

The rearrangement uses TRBV14 and TRBJ2-1; the match to TRBD2 covers 9 bases. Per germline, CDR1 SGHDN and CDR2 FVKESK. After removal of 5 bases from V and 9 bases from J, the junction contained 5 bases not matched to a gene. The length of the CDR3 is 13 residues. CDR3 residues: CASSNSGSGEQFF. In DNA form, the CDR3 reads TGTGCCAGCAGCAATAGCGGGAGTGGTGAGCAGTTCTTC.

This clone was seen a handful of times. The chain joins TRBV27 to TRBJ1-1; D is perhaps TRBD1 (5 bases). CDR1 and CDR2 (germline): MNHEY, SMNVEV (reference sequence). This CDR3 spans 13 amino acids. The ends were cut back, 0 bases at V and 11 bases at J, with 13 bases in the middle. This chain's CDR3 is CASSLSKQVTAFF. The CDR3 coding sequence is TGTGCCAGCAGTTTATCGAAACAGGTTACGGCTTTCTTT.

The gene calls are TRBV7-3 and TRBJ2-5; D is ambiguous. Germline assignment: CDR1 SGHTA and CDR2 FQGTGA. The CDR3 spans 15 residues. V was shortened by 5 bases and J by 4 bases, with 17 bases between the two germline ends. CDR3 region: CASSPTSSTRETQYF. CDR3 DNA: TGTGCCAGCAGCCCGACCTCATCTACTCGAGAGACCCAGTACTTC.

This clone was picked up a small number of times. The genes are TRBV15 and TRBJ2-1; D uncertain. V was shortened by 0 bases and J by 0 bases, with 6 bases between the two germline ends. Germline V gene data show CDR1 as LNHNV and CDR2 as YYDKDF (reference sequence). The CDR3 is made up of 15 amino acids. The CDR3 region has the DNA TGTGCCACCAGCAGAGAGCTAAGCTCCTACAATGAGCAGTTCTTC. Translating gives CATSRELSSYNEQFF.

As DNA, the CDR3 is TGTGCCAGCAGTCTTCACAGGGGGACCTACGAGCAGTACTTC. Amino acids: CASSLHRGTYEQYF. This chain links TRBV27 with TRBJ2-7; the match to TRBD1 covers 8 bases. CDR3 length: 14 residues. V lost 5 bases to trimming and J lost 2 bases; unmatched junction nucleotides: 5. Per germline, CDR1 MNHEY and CDR2 SMNVEV (reference sequence).

The chain has TRBV18 and TRBJ1-5; tentative D call: TRBD1 (5 bases). The CDR3 is 14 amino acids. Per germline, CDR1 KGHSH and CDR2 LQKENI. Trimming took 4 bases from V and 0 from J, leaving 7 bases between them. In DNA form, the CDR3 reads TGTGCCAGCTCACAGGGGAATAGCAATCAGCCCCAGCATTTT. This sequence encodes CASSQGNSNQPQHF. The full variable domain, rest sourced from reference TRBV18 and TRBJ1-5, is NAGVMQNPRHLVRRRGQEARLRCSPMKGHSHVYWYRQLPEEGLKFMVYLQKENIIDESGMPKERFSAEFPKEGPSILRIQQVVRGDSAAYFCASSQGNSNQPQHFGDGTRLSIL.

The CDR3 is CASSFPRLGGTNEKLFF. The CDR3 coding sequence is TGTGCCAGCAGCTTTCCCAGGCTGGGCGGAACTAATGAAAAACTGTTTTTT. The chain recombines TRBV7-9 with TRBJ1-4; D gene ambiguous. Germline CDR1 reads SEHNR; CDR2 reads FQNEAQ (reference sequence). The germline V and J ends were trimmed by 3 bases and 1 base, with 15 bases remaining between them. The CDR3 has 17 residues.